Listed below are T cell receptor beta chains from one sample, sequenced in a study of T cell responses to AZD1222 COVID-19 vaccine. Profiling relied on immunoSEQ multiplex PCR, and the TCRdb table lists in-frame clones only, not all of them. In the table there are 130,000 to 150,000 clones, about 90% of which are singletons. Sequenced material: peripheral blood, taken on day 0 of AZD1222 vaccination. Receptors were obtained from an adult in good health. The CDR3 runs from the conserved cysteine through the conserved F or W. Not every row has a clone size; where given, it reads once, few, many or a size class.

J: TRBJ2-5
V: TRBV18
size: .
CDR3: CASSPRQTAQETQYF

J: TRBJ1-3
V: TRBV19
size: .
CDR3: CASWASGVNTGNTIYF

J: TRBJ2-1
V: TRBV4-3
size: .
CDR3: CASSQDGGLADEQFF

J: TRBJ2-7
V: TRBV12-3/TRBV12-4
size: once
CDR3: CASGLAGPYEQYF

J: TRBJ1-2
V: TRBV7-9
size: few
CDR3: CATAGDYGYTF

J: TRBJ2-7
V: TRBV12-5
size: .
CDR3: CASGKTYEQYF

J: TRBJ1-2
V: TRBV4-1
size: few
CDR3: CASSQDFGVSYGYTF

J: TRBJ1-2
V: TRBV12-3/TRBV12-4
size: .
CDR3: CASSSYYGYTF

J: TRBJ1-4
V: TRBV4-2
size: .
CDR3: CASSQDATGDEKLFF

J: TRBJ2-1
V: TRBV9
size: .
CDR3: CASSVDSGSYNEQFF

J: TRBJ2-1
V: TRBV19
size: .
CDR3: CASSGLAGGNEQFF

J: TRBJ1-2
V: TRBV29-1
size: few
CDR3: CSAGTGGWGYTF

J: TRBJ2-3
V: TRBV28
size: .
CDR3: CASSGQGQDTQYF

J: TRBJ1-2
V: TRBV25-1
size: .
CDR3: CASSERAGSYGYTF

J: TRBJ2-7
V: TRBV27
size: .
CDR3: CASSPLPTSGPPPEQYF

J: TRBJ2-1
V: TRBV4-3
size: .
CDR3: CASSQGVRASRNEQFF

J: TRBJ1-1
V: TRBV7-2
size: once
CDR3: CASSFTGPTEAFF

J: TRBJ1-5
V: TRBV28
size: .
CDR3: CAGTGGNQPQHF

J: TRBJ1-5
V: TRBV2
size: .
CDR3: CASSMTGYSNQPQHF

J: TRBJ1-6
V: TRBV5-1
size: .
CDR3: CASSPWGENSPLHF

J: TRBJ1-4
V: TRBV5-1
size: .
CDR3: CASSLEMGEKLFF

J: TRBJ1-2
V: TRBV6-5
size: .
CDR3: CAVHGQPNYGYTF

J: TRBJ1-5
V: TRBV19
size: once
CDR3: CASSHLHSGRGHF

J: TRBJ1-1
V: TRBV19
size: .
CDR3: CASSTVRGMGTEAFF

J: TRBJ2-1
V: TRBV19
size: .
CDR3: CASSMIVGFNEQFF

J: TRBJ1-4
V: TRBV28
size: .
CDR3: CASSFRQGATNEKLFF

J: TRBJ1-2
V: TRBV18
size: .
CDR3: CASSPIVVDYTF

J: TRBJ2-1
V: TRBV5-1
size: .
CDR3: CASGPGTSEDEQFF

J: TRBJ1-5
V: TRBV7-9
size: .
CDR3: CASSLTGHGYQPQHF

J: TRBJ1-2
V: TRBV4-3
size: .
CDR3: CASSQDINYGYTF

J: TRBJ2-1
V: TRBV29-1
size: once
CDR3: CSVSTSRYNEQFF